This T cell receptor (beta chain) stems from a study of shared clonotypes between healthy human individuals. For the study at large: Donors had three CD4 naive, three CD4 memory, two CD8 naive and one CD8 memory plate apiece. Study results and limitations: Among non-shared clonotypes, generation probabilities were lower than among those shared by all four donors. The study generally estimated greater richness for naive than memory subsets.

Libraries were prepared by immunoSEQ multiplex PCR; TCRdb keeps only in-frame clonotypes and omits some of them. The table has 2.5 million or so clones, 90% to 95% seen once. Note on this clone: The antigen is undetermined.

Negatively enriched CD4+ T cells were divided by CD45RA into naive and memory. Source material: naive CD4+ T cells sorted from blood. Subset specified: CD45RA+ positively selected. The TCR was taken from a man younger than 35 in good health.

DNA of the CDR3: TGTGCCAGCAGTTCCCAATCGTCAGGGGAGCGGAGCACCGGGGAGCTGTTTTTT. Translating it yields CASSSQSSGERSTGELFF. The chain recombines TRBV27 with TRBJ2-2; tentative D call: TRBD1 (6 bases). Germline lookup yields CDR1 MNHEY and CDR2 SMNVEV (reference sequence). CDR3 length equals 18 residues. Trimming took 4 bases from V and 4 from J, leaving 22 bases between them.